These 27 T cell receptor beta chains originate from one sample sequenced in a study of blood T cells in healthy people across ages. Alongside a J-beta primer mix, a sample-barcoded 5' primer served in a second PCR lasting about 6 to 11 cycles. In TCRdb, the 5' RACE reads were re-called with MiXCR into one record per CDR3 protein. The data hold hundreds of thousands of distinct CDR3 sequences, with under 55% observed a single time. Sample: blood. The receptors stem from a man in his 60s in good health.

V usage is TRBV4-3 and J usage is TRBJ1-4; no reliable D call. V was clipped by 1 base and J by 8 bases, with 8 bases between them. Germline V gene sequence: CDR1 LGHNA, CDR2 YSLEER. CDR3 size: 13 residues. The CDR3 is CASSQAIREKLFF. The CDR3 region has the DNA TGCGCCAGCAGCCAAGCTATTCGGGAAAAACTGTTTTTT.

This clonotype was counted a few times. The chain uses TRBV9 and TRBJ2-1, with TRBD1 matching 10 bases. CDR1 is SGDLS, CDR2 YYNGEE, per germline. The CDR3 has 15 amino acids. Losses at the gene ends were 0 bases for V and 8 bases for J; bases not matched to a gene: 5. The CDR3 loop is CASSVDGTGEDEQFF. As DNA, the CDR3 is TGTGCCAGCAGCGTAGACGGGACAGGGGAGGATGAGCAGTTCTTC.

The rearrangement joins TRBV5-1 to TRBJ2-7, with D perhaps TRBD1 (6 bases). This CDR3 has 16 amino acids. Germline values: CDR1 SGHRS, CDR2 YFSETQ. The V end was cut by 4 bases, the J end by 0 bases, with 17 bases between. The CDR3 sequence: CASSKDGQLTSYEQYF. The CDR3 bases are TGCGCCAGCAGCAAAGACGGACAGCTGACCTCCTACGAGCAGTACTTC.

The rearrangement joins TRBV5-8 to TRBJ2-5; D gene ambiguous. This CDR3 has 16 amino acids. CDR1 and CDR2 (germline): SGHTS, YDEGEE. Trimming removed 1 base from V and 1 base from J, with 14 bases in between. The CDR3 loop reads CASSLRGPSAQETQYF. CDR3 nucleotide sequence: TGTGCCAGCAGCTTGAGAGGCCCCTCAGCCCAAGAGACCCAGTACTTC. The variable domain in full, with the rest retrieved from reference TRBV5-8 and TRBJ2-5, is EAGVTQSPTHLIKTRGQQATLRCSPISGHTSVYWYQQALGLGLQFLLWYDEGEERNRGNFPPRFSGRQFPNYSSELNVNALELEDSALYLCASSLRGPSAQETQYFGPGTRLLVL.

This clonotype turned up a few times. V is TRBV4-3 and J is TRBJ1-2; 7 nucleotides line up with TRBD1. Germline CDR1 and CDR2: LGHNA and YSLEER. This CDR3 region has 14 residues. J was trimmed by 4 bases and V by 3 bases; bases with no gene match: 5. The CDR3 is CASSHAGGGYGYTF. The CDR3 region has the DNA TGCGCCAGCAGCCACGCAGGGGGTGGCTATGGCTACACCTTC.

With respect to this clonotype: Given a much more abundant clone one base away, this may be a read error. The chain carries TRBV29-1 and TRBJ2-7; TRBD2 might be the D (5 bases). This CDR3 spans 13 amino acids. Per germline, CDR1 SQVTM and CDR2 ANQGSEA. The chain's CDR3 is CSGKAESSSEQYF. CDR3 bases: TGCAGCGGAAAAGCGGAGAGCTCCTCCGAGCAGTACTTC.

This chain joins TRBV28 and TRBJ1-1; D may be TRBD1 (5 bases). The germline gives CDR1 MDHEN, CDR2 SYDVKM. The germline V and J ends were trimmed by 8 bases and 4 bases, with 11 bases remaining between them. This CDR3 contains 12 residues. The DNA for the CDR3 is TGTGCCAGCCTGCTCCAGGGCACTGAAGCTTTCTTT. Its protein is CASLLQGTEAFF.

The table lists this clonotype with a few counts. The V and J genes are TRBV3-1 and TRBJ2-2, with TRBD2 matching 7 bases. The J segment lost 7 bases and the V segment lost 0 bases, leaving 5 bases of the junction unmatched. Germline loops: CDR1 LGHDT, CDR2 YNNKEL (reference sequence). The CDR3 runs to 15 residues. The CDR3 spells CASSQDLASGGELFF. In DNA, the CDR3 is TGTGCCAGCAGCCAAGATCTGGCTAGCGGCGGGGAGCTGTTTTTT.

This clonotype was seen at least ten times. The V gene is TRBV29-1, the J gene TRBJ2-1; D call uncertain. Trimming took 3 bases from V and 7 from J, leaving 7 bases between them. The CDR3 is 11 amino acids. Germline V gene sequence: CDR1 SQVTM, CDR2 ANQGSEA. The CDR3 nucleotides are TGCAGCGTTGAGGTTTGGAATGAGCAGTTCTTC. The encoded protein is CSVEVWNEQFF.

Details on this clonotype: One end of the junction varies from germline; a read error may be responsible. V is TRBV4-1 and J is TRBJ1-2; D may be TRBD1 (6 bases). Germline CDR1 MGHRA, CDR2 YSYEKL. The CDR3 consists of 15 residues. The CDR3 nucleotides read TGCGCCAGCAACCAAGCAGCCTCCAGGGGATATGGCTACACCTTC. This gives the protein CASNQAASRGYGYTF.

In its sample, this clonotype was seen a few times. The chain carries TRBV20-1 and TRBJ2-5; 8 bases fit TRBD1. J was trimmed by 1 base and V by 0 bases; bases with no gene match: 10. The CDR3 consists of 17 residues. The V gene's germline CDR1 is DFQATT and CDR2 SNEGSKA (reference sequence). For the CDR3, the DNA is TGCAGTGCTAGAGACAACCTGGGACAGGCGATCCAAGAGACCCAGTACTTC. Protein: CSARDNLGQAIQETQYF.

J is TRBJ2-1 and V is TRBV7-3; 9 bases align to TRBD1. CDR1 SGHTA and CDR2 FQGTGA come from the germline V gene. The CDR3 runs 15 residues. V lost 3 bases to trimming and J lost 8 bases; unmatched junction nucleotides: 8. CDR3 amino acids: CASSLSVTGGHEQFF. The CDR3 coding sequence is TGTGCCAGCAGCTTGTCGGTGACAGGGGGACATGAGCAGTTCTTC.

V is TRBV20-1 and J is TRBJ1-5, with 12 bases matching TRBD1. CDR3 size: 17 residues. Germline trimming cut 1 base from V and 3 bases from J; bases unmatched to any gene: 7. CDR1 is DFQATT, CDR2 SNEGSKA, per germline (reference sequence). The CDR3 loop reads CSARGGDRGPANQPQHF. The CDR3 DNA follows: TGCAGTGCTAGAGGGGGGGACAGGGGGCCAGCCAATCAGCCCCAGCATTTT.

The V call is TRBV6-5, the J call TRBJ2-1, with 7 nucleotides matching TRBD2. With the DNA end fitting TRBJ2-7 better, the J assignment may be wrong. The CDR3 sequence is 14 residues long. From germline, CDR1 is MNHEY and CDR2 SVGAGI. The CDR3 region is CACRGGGYYNEQYF. In DNA, the CDR3 is TGTGCCTGCCGTGGCGGGGGATACTACAATGAGCAGTACTTC.

The chain recombines TRBV2 with TRBJ2-7, with 7 bases aligning to TRBD1. The CDR3 length is 12 residues. The V gene end was trimmed by 6 bases and the J gene end by 5 bases; junction bases not matched to a gene: 4. The germline gives CDR1 SNHLY, CDR2 FYNNEI. The CDR3 sequence is CASRPDRDEQYF. Written as DNA, the CDR3 is TGTGCCAGCAGGCCCGACAGGGACGAGCAGTACTTC.

This chain joins TRBV12-3 or TRBV12-4 and TRBJ2-7; D perhaps matches TRBD1 (5 bases). Trimming pared 5 bases from V and 1 base from J, leaving 12 bases between. The CDR3 runs 14 residues. The CDR3 DNA reads TGTGCCAGCAGTCCGACAGAGAGATCCTACGAGCAGTACTTC. It specifies CASSPTERSYEQYF.

The J gene is TRBJ2-4, the V gene TRBV3-1; D possibly uses TRBD1 or TRBD2 (6 bases each). V was cut by 3 bases and J by 11 bases, with 17 bases left in between. Germline CDR1 LGHDT, CDR2 YNNKEL (reference sequence). CDR3 size: 14 residues. In DNA, the CDR3 is TGTGCCAGCAGCCACGGGGGAACAGGGATTGTTCAGTACTTC. Protein sequence: CASSHGGTGIVQYF.

This clonotype was seen more than once but under ten times. The rearrangement links TRBV14 to TRBJ2-1; D is perhaps TRBD2 (7 bases). Trimming took 5 bases from V and 7 from J, leaving 12 bases between them. Germline CDR1 and CDR2: SGHDN and FVKESK. The CDR3 is made up of 13 amino acids. The CDR3 loop reads CASSWGGANEQFF. DNA of the CDR3: TGTGCCAGCAGCTGGGGGGGGGCAAATGAGCAGTTCTTC.

This clonotype was seen many times. The genes are TRBV20-1 and TRBJ2-7; 8 bases align to TRBD1. The CDR3 extends over 15 amino acids. CDR1 DFQATT and CDR2 SNEGSKA come from the germline V gene (reference sequence). V dropped 1 base and J dropped 2; count of bases not matched to a gene: 7. CDR3 coding DNA: TGCAGTGCTAGAGTTCGACAGGGGACCACCTACGAGCAGTACTTC. Encoded protein: CSARVRQGTTYEQYF.

At least ten counts were recorded for this clonotype. The genes are TRBV29-1 and TRBJ2-7; 13 bases fit TRBD2. This CDR3 is built from 14 residues. Germline assignment: CDR1 SQVTM and CDR2 ANQGSEA. V lost 5 bases and J lost 2; bases outside the gene matches: 3. The CDR3 region is CSVSGTSGAYEQYF. For the CDR3, the DNA is TGCAGCGTTAGCGGGACTAGCGGGGCCTACGAGCAGTACTTC.

J is TRBJ2-5 and V is TRBV15; 10 positions match TRBD2. V lost 0 bases to trimming and J lost 2 bases; unmatched junction nucleotides: 9. CDR1 LNHNV and CDR2 YYDKDF come from the germline V gene (reference sequence). This CDR3 comprises 18 residues. CDR3 sequence (DNA): TGTGCCACCAGCAGAGATCTCGTACTAGCGGGGTCTCAAGAGACCCAGTACTTC. This gives the protein CATSRDLVLAGSQETQYF.

This clonotype was detected a few times. The gene calls are TRBV4-1 and TRBJ2-4; D call uncertain. The tail of the sequence fits TRBJ2-5 better, so the J call may be wrong. The CDR3 is 16 residues long. Germline CDR1 MGHRA, CDR2 YSYEKL. This chain's CDR3 is CASSQEPTHPQKTQYF. CDR3 nucleotides: TGCGCCAGCAGCCAAGAGCCGACCCACCCTCAAAAGACCCAGTACTTC.

This clonotype turned up a few times. The rearrangement links TRBV7-2 to TRBJ2-1; a possible D gene is TRBD2 (6 bases). In germline, CDR1 is SGHTA, CDR2 FQGNSA. Trimming left V 1 base short and J 0 bases short, with 7 bases between. This CDR3 spans 15 amino acids. CDR3 nucleotides: TGTGCCAGCAGCTTAGTGCGGGGCTCCTACAATGAGCAGTTCTTC. Amino acid sequence: CASSLVRGSYNEQFF.

The CDR3 DNA is TGTGCCAGCAGCCAGATCCGGACGGACTATGGCTACACCTTC. Protein sequence: CASSQIRTDYGYTF. The chain recombines TRBV11-2 with TRBJ1-2; D is unresolved. The germline gives CDR1 SGHAT, CDR2 FQNNGV. The CDR3 has 14 amino acids. V dropped 5 bases and J dropped 3 bases, with 13 bases sitting between them.

This clonotype has a handful of counts. This chain joins TRBV6-6 and TRBJ2-7; D possibly corresponds to TRBD2 (5 bases). V was trimmed by 5 bases and J by 0 bases, leaving 17 bases between them. Germline V gene sequence: CDR1 MNHNY, CDR2 SVGAGI (reference sequence). The CDR3 extends over 16 amino acids. The CDR3 DNA sequence: TGTGCCAGCAGTAATGTAGCGCCAAGGAGCTCCTACGAGCAGTACTTC. Translated: CASSNVAPRSSYEQYF.

This sequence joins TRBV10-3 and TRBJ1-2; no clear D gene. There are 15 residues in the CDR3. The germline CDR1 and CDR2 sequences are ENHRY and SYGVKD. V lost 3 bases, J lost 0 bases, and 11 bases lay in between. CDR3 coding DNA: TGTGCCATCAGTGACCCGATCCACCCTAACTATGGCTACACCTTC. It translates to CAISDPIHPNYGYTF.

This chain uses TRBV6-5 with TRBJ1-1; 7 bases are shared with TRBD1. CDR1 MNHEY and CDR2 SVGAGI come from the germline V gene. The J segment lost 5 bases and the V segment lost 2 bases, leaving 5 bases of the junction unmatched. The CDR3 loop spans 14 amino acids. The CDR3 loop reads CASSYTGAGTEAFF. DNA of the CDR3: TGTGCCAGCAGTTACACAGGGGCTGGGACTGAAGCTTTCTTT.